This T cell receptor beta chain was sequenced for a study of CD8 T cells in Susac syndrome. High-throughput TCR beta sequencing covered peripheral CD8+ and CD4+ T cells. Random-hexamer reverse transcription was applied to roughly 0.5 to 1 ug RNA. Using its own MiXCR run on the immunoSEQ multiplex PCR reads, TCRdb lists one record per CDR3 protein. Among more than 150,000 distinct CDR3 sequences listed, around 96% were seen once. This CDR3 has 12 residues. V dropped 3 bases and J dropped 3 bases, with 5 bases sitting between them. Germline V gives CDR1 KGHSH, CDR2 LQKENI. The sample taken for sequencing was CD4+ T cells from PBMCs. The TCR comes from a human donor in good health. This chain links TRBV18 with TRBJ1-2, with D unclear. CDR3 sequence reads: CASSPNDYGYTF. The CDR3 nucleotides read TGTGCCAGCTCACCGAACGACTATGGCTACACCTTC.